The sequence of this T cell receptor beta chain was determined in a study of CD8+ T cells in alopecia areata. At the level of the study: Severity of treated patients was scored by affected scalp percentage. Study-wide points: Whereas mice showed it more clearly, TCR sharing across patients was murkier, possibly because of HLA. Normal skin contains resident alphabeta T cells, and these are also sequenced in scalp samples. Whether baseline CD8+ expansion is linked to response remains uncertain, given a single nonresponder.

The germline V gene has CDR1 SGHRS and CDR2 YFSETQ. J gave up 8 bases and V 3 bases, and 12 bases lay outside the gene matches. This CDR3 comprises 16 residues. It was cDNA, reverse transcribed from extracted RNA, that served as the sequencing template. Generated by immunoSEQ multiplex PCR, the TCRdb table keeps only in-frame clones and is missing some. The table shows about 190,000 clones, with around 56% occurring only once. Treatment described: oral pan-JAK inhibitor, 5-10 mg twice daily. To note about this clone: Antigen: not known.

This receptor was taken from a human donor with alopecia areata. This rearrangement joins TRBV5-1 to TRBJ2-3, with 10 bases identical to TRBD2. Sequenced material: CD4+ T cells sorted from blood, taken at week 4, from a patient treated with tofacitinib. CDR3 region: CASSSLSGRTSSTQYF. The CDR3 region has the DNA TGCGCCAGCAGCTCCCTTAGCGGGAGGACCTCGTCTACGCAGTATTTT.